This T cell receptor (beta chain) was profiled in a study of T cell changes during pregnancy in multiple sclerosis. The CDR3 is 15 residues long. The germline V and J ends were trimmed by 4 bases and 4 bases, with 11 bases remaining between them. The germline CDR1 and CDR2 sequences are SEHNR and FQNEAQ (reference sequence). Produced via immunoSEQ multiplex PCR; TCRdb's table is partial and in-frame only. The sample contains 50,000 to 65,000 clones, approximately 91% of which appear only once. The material sequenced was peripheral blood, taken after pregnancy. The receptor's source is a female donor with multiple sclerosis, enrolled in a pregnancy study. V gene TRBV7-9 combines with J gene TRBJ2-6; D gene uncertain. The CDR3 sequence is CASSSPSSGANVLTF. The CDR3 region has the DNA TGTGCCAGCAGCTCCCCGAGCTCAGGGGCCAACGTCCTGACTTTC.